One and the same sample provided the 10 T cell receptor beta chains below, sequenced in a study of shared clonotypes between healthy human individuals. The assay was immunoSEQ multiplex PCR, and TCRdb's table has in-frame clones only and misses some. The table records roughly 1,500,000 clones, 95% to 99% of them present only once. The material sequenced was naive CD4+ T cells sorted from blood. Subset of the sample: CD45RA+ positively selected. Receptors originate from a young man in good health.

The chain combines TRBV5-1 with TRBJ2-1, with D possibly being TRBD2 (6 bases). Germline V gene data show CDR1 as SGHRS and CDR2 as YFSETQ. Trimming left V 1 base short and J 0 bases short, with 8 bases between. This CDR3 spans 15 amino acids. The CDR3 bases are TGCGCCAGCAGCTTGTCGGGAGTCTCCTACAATGAGCAGTTCTTC. Amino acid sequence: CASSLSGVSYNEQFF.

The gene calls are TRBV5-1 and TRBJ1-1; a possible D gene is TRBD1 (6 bases). The germline V and J ends were trimmed by 0 bases and 4 bases, with 10 bases remaining between them. The CDR3 has 14 amino acids. Germline V gives CDR1 SGHRS, CDR2 YFSETQ. As DNA, the CDR3 is TGCGCCAGCAGCTTGGTAGGGGGGACCACTGAAGCTTTCTTT. This codes for CASSLVGGTTEAFF.

V is TRBV7-9 and J is TRBJ2-1; D gene uncertain. The ends were cut back, 7 bases at V and 6 bases at J, with 4 bases in the middle. CDR3 length: 10 amino acids. Germline values: CDR1 SEHNR, CDR2 FQNEAQ (reference sequence). The CDR3 here is CASMSNEQFF. CDR3 in DNA: TGTGCCAGCATGTCCAATGAGCAGTTCTTC.

The CDR3 coding sequence is TGTGCCAGCAGTTCCCGGACAGGGCCAACAGAGACCCAGTACTTC. This sequence encodes CASSSRTGPTETQYF. V gene TRBV6-5 combines with J gene TRBJ2-5; 8 bases map to TRBD1. Trimming cost V 4 bases and J 4 bases; bases outside gene matches: 8. The CDR3 consists of 15 residues. The germline gives CDR1 MNHEY, CDR2 SVGAGI.

Concerning this clone itself: This same CDR3 is encoded by further DNA sequences in the sample. V usage is TRBV5-4 and J usage is TRBJ2-2; a weak D match, TRBD1 (5 bases). The CDR3 has 15 residues. CDR1 and CDR2 (germline): SGHNT, YYREEE (reference sequence). Trimming took 4 bases from V and 2 from J, leaving 12 bases between them. The CDR3 nucleotides are TGTGCCAGCAGCCCTGGACAAGTTAACACCGGGGAGCTGTTTTTT. Translation: CASSPGQVNTGELFF.

This rearrangement joins TRBV6-4 to TRBJ1-5, with no clear D. Germline V gene sequence: CDR1 MRHNA, CDR2 SNTAGT. V gave up 6 bases and J gave up 5 bases, with 11 bases separating them. This CDR3 is 13 amino acids long. CDR3 sequence reads: CASRERVDQPQHF. CDR3 DNA: TGTGCCAGCAGGGAGAGGGTAGATCAGCCCCAGCATTTT.

V is TRBV11-2 and J is TRBJ2-2; 14 nucleotides line up with TRBD2. Trimming at V came to 5 bases and at J to 6 bases, leaving 2 bases not matched to a gene. Germline V gene lookup returns CDR1 SGHAT and CDR2 FQNNGV. This CDR3 contains 15 residues. The CDR3 DNA reads TGTGCCAGCAGCACGACTAGCGGGAGGGCCGGGGAGCTGTTTTTT. This encodes CASSTTSGRAGELFF. Filled out from reference TRBV11-2 and TRBJ2-2, the complete variable domain reads EAGVAQSPRYKIIEKRQSVAFWCNPISGHATLYWYQQILGQGPKLLIQFQNNGVVDDSQLPKDRFSAERLKGVDSTLKIQPAKLEDSAVYLCASSTTSGRAGELFFGEGSRLTVL.

About this clone itself: Other DNA sequences of this sample code for an identical CDR3. The rearrangement uses TRBV18 and TRBJ2-5; D may be TRBD2 (6 bases). The CDR3 runs 14 residues. Deletions cut 0 bases from V and 5 bases from J, with 10 bases between. Germline CDR1 and CDR2: KGHSH and LQKENI. The CDR3 coding sequence is TGTGCCAGCTCACCACCTACGGGAGTGGAGACCCAGTACTTC. Residues: CASSPPTGVETQYF.

The genes are TRBV5-4 and TRBJ2-1; 7 bases map to TRBD1. The CDR3 consists of 17 residues. Germline V lookup: CDR1 SGHNT, CDR2 YYREEE (reference sequence). V lost 0 bases, J lost 2 bases, and 8 bases stayed unmatched. The CDR3 DNA is TGTGCCAGCAGCTTGGATCCAGGGGGAGCCACCTACAATGAGCAGTTCTTC. Residues: CASSLDPGGATYNEQFF.

The V and J genes are TRBV6-5 and TRBJ1-4, with TRBD1 matching over 9 bases. V gave up 5 bases and J gave up 10 bases; unmatched junction bases: 5. The CDR3 is made up of 13 amino acids. The germline V gene has CDR1 MNHEY and CDR2 SVGAGI. The CDR3 reads CASSAGTGLKLFF. In nucleotides, the CDR3 is TGTGCCAGCAGTGCCGGGACAGGGTTAAAACTGTTTTTT.